The sequence of this TCR beta chain was determined in a study of blood T cells in healthy people across ages. A word on this clonotype: Its target is not known.

Findings and limits, study-wide: Long-lived donors exceeded aged donors in naive CD4+ cells and diversity. Diversity of TCR beta per million T cells declined in a roughly linear way with age. The lack of PBMC sorting stopped any conclusive naive versus antigen-experienced comparison.

A second PCR of about 7 to 11 cycles used a sample-barcoded 5' primer and a J-beta primer mix. Every cDNA was tagged by a template-switch adaptor with 12 random nucleotides. TCRdb reprocessed the 5' RACE reads via MiXCR and lists one record per CDR3 protein. The table has 1.5 million to 2 million distinct CDR3 sequences, about 28% seen once. The receptor was isolated from a woman younger than 45 in good health. Sequencing input: blood.

The CDR3 coding sequence is TGTGCCAGCAGTTACTCCAGGACAGGGGGCTCCTACGAGCAGTACTTC. As protein: CASSYSRTGGSYEQYF. The chain joins TRBV6-6 to TRBJ2-7; 10 positions match TRBD1. Trimming cost V 0 bases and J 0 bases; bases outside gene matches: 2. This CDR3 region has 16 residues. From germline, CDR1 is MNHNY and CDR2 SVGAGI (reference sequence).